This T cell receptor beta chain was sequenced for a study of vaccination and CD4 T cells after COVID-19. Researchers used the Oncomine TCR Beta short-read assay to sequence DNA from cultured CD4+ T cells. Each CDR3 protein gets one entry after TCRdb re-called the PCR reads with MiXCR. The repertoire has some 14,000 distinct CDR3 sequences, less than 70% of them found once; the top ten carry around a tenth. Overall study results and limits: Looking at convalescent patients, 304 of their 307 vaccine-specific clones were spike mono-reactive.

This CDR3 contains 15 residues. Germline V gene lookup returns CDR1 MRHNA and CDR2 SNTAGT. With 5 bases clipped from V and 6 bases from J, the junction kept 8 bases outside the gene matches. Documented treatment: approximately nine-day PBMC culture with coronavirus spike peptide pools or control peptides (ViraFEST assay). First, ViraFEST expanded antigen-specific T cells with peptide pools, and next it sequenced the TCRs. PCR-confirmed positives ranged from March to December 2020, preceding US Alpha, Beta and Delta variants. The cultures had half their medium swapped for fresh IL-2 medium on days 3 and 7. Comments on this clonotype: Its cognate antigen is unknown.

The receptor comes from a human donor who had recovered from COVID-19. The V and J genes are TRBV6-4 and TRBJ2-3, with TRBD2 matching over 10 bases. This sample comprised CD4+ T cells from blood, cultured in vitro, obtained before SARS-CoV-2 vaccination. The CDR3 nucleotides read TGTGCCAGCAGTCAAACAGCGGGAGGGCGGGATACGCAGTATTTT. Its translation is CASSQTAGGRDTQYF.